This record covers a single T cell receptor beta chain. Its specific antigen is unknown. Per-base quality was not reported, and no clone a single base away is much larger than it. Whole blood was collected in K2EDTA tubes by collaborating institutions according to the institutions' own protocols. Collaborator samples were shipped for TCRbeta analysis as frozen whole blood, isolated PBMCs, or DNA extracted from either sample type. The data derive from a study of blood T cell repertoires in COVID-19 (TCRdb year 2020). Regarding the research as a whole: Samples covering the acute and convalescent phases of COVID-19 were provided by collaborators in the United States, Italy and Spain. Where HLA class I and class II types were available, the types were taken from metadata supplied by the sample provider, not from assay-based typing. The sample metadata nearly always contained a de-identified subject ID, COVID-19 status, age in years and sex. The dataset comprised deeply sampled blood TCRbeta repertoires from subjects exposed to, actively infected with, or recovered from COVID-19. The repertoires were released in a freely available public database meant as a resource for research on the immune response to SARS-CoV-2. The samples were drawn from the first 160 participants of the ongoing ImmuneRACE study and from under 1,500 subjects provided by 6 global collaborators. The prospective study material was composed of cDNA or gDNA derived from T cells, B-cell-depleted T cells, or PBMCs. Results the study describes overall, beyond this receptor: The quantity of clinical and demographic metadata differed by source and by participant and was supplied without curation.

TCRbeta CDR3 regions were amplified from genomic DNA using the immunoSEQ Assay, a bias-controlled multiplex PCR. The source study handled its data this way. The number of nucleated cells in each sample was estimated by amplification of reference gene primers within the assay. To quantify the absolute abundance of each unique TCRbeta CDR3 rearrangement, sequence reads were collapsed and filtered. For each sample, productive Simpson clonality was calculated by taking the square root of Simpson's diversity index across productive rearrangements. The source is immuneACCESS, and TCRdb retained only in-frame sequences with V and J called. Part of the clones is not carried over; for the studies checked, unresolved V genes explain less than half of this, and the remainder is unexplained. The V and J calls and clone size come from that table; D and trimming were worked out from the DNA. This sample lists fewer than 500,000 clones; roughly 86% were detected once. The ten top clones hold approximately 1% of the sample.

Via the germline V gene, CDR1 is SQVTM and CDR2 ANQGSEA. Inclusive of the bounding cysteine and phenylalanine, the CDR3 is 13 residues long. The entry retains the CDR3 DNA only, 39 bases that are in frame from base 1. Trimming removed 7 bases from V and 7 bases from J; the gene matches leave 13 bases unexplained. The rearranged chain carries TRBV29-1 and TRBJ2-7; the junction holds 7 bases that match TRBD2. This clonotype was obtained from a human donor with acute or convalescent COVID-19. The donor label of this sample is uncertain. The source material was peripheral blood. The CDR3 reads as follows: CSAVGGIGREQYF. The sequenced DNA is TGCAGCGCCGTGGGGGGGATAGGTCGGGAGCAGTACTTC.